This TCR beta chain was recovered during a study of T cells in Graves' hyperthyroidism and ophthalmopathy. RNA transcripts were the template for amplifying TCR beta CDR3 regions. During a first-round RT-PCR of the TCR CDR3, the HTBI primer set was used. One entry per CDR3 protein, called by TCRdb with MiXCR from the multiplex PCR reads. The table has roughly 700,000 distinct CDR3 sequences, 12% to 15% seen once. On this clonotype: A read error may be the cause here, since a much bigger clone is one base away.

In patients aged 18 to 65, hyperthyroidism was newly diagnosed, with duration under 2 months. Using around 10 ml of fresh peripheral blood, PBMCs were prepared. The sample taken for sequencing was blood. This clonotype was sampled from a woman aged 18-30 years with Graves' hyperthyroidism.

In DNA form, the CDR3 reads TGTGCCAGCAGCCCCAGACCAGCGGCCACCGGGGAGCTGTTTTTT. This gives the protein CASSPRPAATGELFF. This rearrangement joins TRBV7-3 to TRBJ2-2, with D possibly being TRBD2 (5 bases). V gave up 5 bases and J gave up 4 bases, with 14 bases separating them. The V gene's germline CDR1 is SGHTA and CDR2 FQGTGA. The CDR3 extends over 15 amino acids. Filled out from reference TRBV7-3 and TRBJ2-2, the complete variable domain reads GAGVSQTPSNKVTEKGKYVELRCDPISGHTALYWYRQSLGQGPEFLIYFQGTGAADDSGLPNDRFFAVRPEGSVSTLKIQRTERGDSAVYLCASSPRPAATGELFFGEGSRLTVL.